This T cell receptor beta chain is from a study of control samples from healthy donors and cancer patients. Sequencing was performed with immunoSEQ multiplex PCR; in TCRdb, only in-frame clones are kept and a portion is missing. The sample has fewer than 120,000 clones, roughly 90% seen once; the top ten hold about 3.7%. Trimming removed 1 base from V and 7 bases from J, with 16 bases in between. This CDR3 comprises 15 residues. Germline-derived CDR1 and CDR2 are LNHDA and SQIVND (reference sequence). The chain carries TRBV19 and TRBJ1-1, with a weak D call TRBD1 (5 bases). The TCR sequence derives from a woman in her sixties with lung cancer. Sequenced: PBMCs. DNA of the CDR3: TGTGCCAGTAGTATAGGCGACAGCAATCGCCGTGAAGCTTTCTTT. Translated, it gives CASSIGDSNRREAFF. The whole variable domain, filled in from reference TRBV19 and TRBJ1-1, reads DGGITQSPKYLFRKEGQNVTLSCEQNLNHDAMYWYRQDPGQGLRLIYYSQIVNDFQKGDIAEGYSVSREKKESFPLTVTSAQKNPTAFYLCASSIGDSNRREAFFGQGTRLTVV.